A selection of T cell receptor beta chains follows, all from one sample in a study of shared clonotypes between healthy human individuals. Data came from immunoSEQ multiplex PCR; TCRdb stores just in-frame clones and leaves some out. The sample holds 600,000 to 700,000 clones; around four fifths are singletons and the top ten take around 2%. The sample taken for sequencing was memory CD4+ T cells sorted from blood. Every receptor here comes from a woman aged 25 to 39 in good health. Each CDR3 is given with its conserved first and last residue. A D gene is named only where the DNA matches it firmly. Part of the rows lack a size; the others show once, few, many or a class for expanded clones.

j_call	v_call	clone_size	d_call	cdr3_nt	cdr3_aa
TRBJ1-3	TRBV5-8	NA	NA	TGTGCCAGCAGCTTATACAAAGGGGCATCTGGAAACACCATATATTTT	CASSLYKGASGNTIYF
TRBJ2-1	TRBV19	NA	TRBD2	TGTGCCAGTACGAAAGCTAGCGGGAGGCGGGATGAGCAGTTCTTC	CASTKASGRRDEQFF
TRBJ1-1	TRBV4-2	NA	TRBD1	TGTGCCAGCAGCCAAAGCGGGACAGGGGGCGCGTTTGAAGCTTTCTTT	CASSQSGTGGAFEAFF
TRBJ2-5	TRBV4-2	NA	TRBD1	TGTGCCAGCAGCCATCCGGGACAGGGGTTAGAGACCCAGTACTTC	CASSHPGQGLETQYF
TRBJ1-5	TRBV5-6	NA	TRBD1	TGTGCCAGCAGCTTGGGACAGGGGCCCAATCAGCCCCAGCATTTT	CASSLGQGPNQPQHF
TRBJ1-5	TRBV7-2	NA	NA	TGTGCCAGCAGCTTAGATCGCGGTAGCAATCAGCCCCAGCATTTT	CASSLDRGSNQPQHF
TRBJ2-1	TRBV29-1	NA	NA	TGCAGCGTTGCAAACCTAGATGACGGTGAGCAGTTCTTC	CSVANLDDGEQFF
TRBJ2-5	TRBV7-6	NA	NA	TGTGCCAGCAGCTTAAGGCCATCCCAAGAGACCCAGTACTTC	CASSLRPSQETQYF
TRBJ1-1	TRBV11-2	NA	NA	TGTGCCAGCAGCTTCGGGGGCGGACAGCAGAACACTGAAGCTTTCTTT	CASSFGGGQQNTEAFF
TRBJ1-1	TRBV28	NA	NA	TGTGCCAGCAGTCCGATCAGTCAGGCGGACACTGAAGCTTTCTTT	CASSPISQADTEAFF
TRBJ2-3	TRBV29-1	NA	NA	TGCAGCGCCAAAAGAGGGGATTCTACGCAGTATTTT	CSAKRGDSTQYF
TRBJ2-7	TRBV4-2	NA	TRBD2	TGTGCCAGCAGCCAGGGGACTACCATATCCTACGAGCAGTACTTC	CASSQGTTISYEQYF
TRBJ2-7	TRBV5-1	NA	TRBD2	TGCGCCAGCAGCCGTGGGTTAGCGGGAGCACGCTCCTACGAGCAGTACTTC	CASSRGLAGARSYEQYF
TRBJ1-4	TRBV6-6	NA	TRBD1	TGTGCCAGCAGTTACTCTGCAGGGGGAAGGGAAAAACTGTTTTTT	CASSYSAGGREKLFF
TRBJ1-1	TRBV5-1	NA	NA	TGCGCCAGCAGCTTACAGCAGAACACTGAAGCTTTCTTT	CASSLQQNTEAFF
TRBJ2-6	TRBV5-1	NA	NA	TGCGCCAGCAGCTTTCAGGGCGGGACTGGGGCCAACGTCCTGACTTTC	CASSFQGGTGANVLTF
TRBJ1-2	TRBV28	NA	NA	TGTGCCAGCAGCCTCTTTGGGTACTATGGCTACACCTTC	CASSLFGYYGYTF
TRBJ2-7	TRBV18	NA	TRBD1	TGTGCCAGCTCACTACAGGGGGTACACGAGCAGTACTTC	CASSLQGVHEQYF
TRBJ1-5	TRBV25-1	few	NA	TGTGCCAGCAGTTCGGATTATAGCAATCAGCCCCAGCATTTT	CASSSDYSNQPQHF
TRBJ2-3	TRBV7-2	few	TRBD2	TGTGCCAGGCTTAGCGGGAGTGATACGCAGTATTTT	CARLSGSDTQYF
TRBJ1-2	TRBV5-1	NA	NA	TGCGCCAGCAGCTTGGCCAGTGATAGGGGCAATGGCTACACCTTC	CASSLASDRGNGYTF
TRBJ2-5	TRBV19	few	TRBD1	TGTGCCAGTAGTTCACGACAGGGGGATAGAGAGACCCAGTACTTC	CASSSRQGDRETQYF
TRBJ2-5	TRBV7-9	NA	TRBD2	TGTGCCAGCAGCTTAGGAGTCACAAGCGGGAGTGTAGAGACCCAGTACTTC	CASSLGVTSGSVETQYF
TRBJ2-2	TRBV28	NA	NA	TGTGCCAGCAGTTCTCTCGGCAGTAGAACTTCGAACACCGGGGAGCTGTTTTTT	CASSSLGSRTSNTGELFF
TRBJ1-2	TRBV5-1	NA	NA	TGCGCCAGCAGCTATGGACAGTCCCCGGCCGTAGGCTACACCTTC	CASSYGQSPAVGYTF
TRBJ1-1	TRBV27	NA	NA	TGTGCCAGCAGTGCCCAGACGGGGAACACTGAAGCTTTCTTT	CASSAQTGNTEAFF
TRBJ2-7	TRBV15	NA	NA	TGTGCCACCAGCAGAGTTTCACCCCACGAGCAGTACTTC	CATSRVSPHEQYF
TRBJ1-2	TRBV9	NA	NA	TGTGCCAGCAGCCATCTAACTTCCGGGAACTATGGCTACACCTTC	CASSHLTSGNYGYTF
TRBJ2-1	TRBV5-1	NA	TRBD2	TGCGCCAGCAGCCCCCAACCCGGGACTAGTAACAATGAGCAGTTCTTC	CASSPQPGTSNNEQFF
TRBJ1-1	TRBV6-1	NA	TRBD1	TGTGCCAGCTCTGGACAGGGGGCAGGGAGGACTGAAGCTTTCTTT	CASSGQGAGRTEAFF
TRBJ2-3	TRBV5-1	NA	NA	TGCGCCAGCAGCTTGGGGGCAACCGGAATAGATACGCAGTATTTT	CASSLGATGIDTQYF
TRBJ1-1	TRBV6-5	NA	NA	TGTGCCAGCAGTGATCGGGAGAACACTGAAGCTTTCTTT	CASSDRENTEAFF
TRBJ1-5	TRBV2	NA	NA	TGTGCCAGCTTGTCGGATGGCAATCAGCCCCAGCATTTT	CASLSDGNQPQHF
TRBJ2-7	TRBV10-3	NA	TRBD1	TGTGCCATCAGGGGGTACAGGGGAACAGAGTCCTACGAGCAGTACTTC	CAIRGYRGTESYEQYF
TRBJ2-7	TRBV4-1	NA	TRBD2	TGCGCCAGCAGCCAAGGGCATCGCGGGAGTCGCTACGAGCAGTACTTC	CASSQGHRGSRYEQYF
TRBJ2-5	TRBV2	few	TRBD2	TGTGCCAGCAGTGAGCGTTTGGGACTAGCGAACCAAGAGACCCAGTACTTC	CASSERLGLANQETQYF